Shown below are 8 T cell receptor beta chains from a single sample sequenced in a study of OX40 agonist ivuxolimab in advanced cancers. Using immunoSEQ multiplex PCR, the repertoire was profiled, and TCRdb retains in-frame clones only, with some absent. The sample carries about 110,000 clones, approximately 89% recorded once. Sequences were derived from CD4+ or CD8+ T cells sorted from blood, sampled in a trial of the OX40 agonist ivuxolimab. These receptors were obtained from an adult with an advanced solid tumor such as melanoma, head and neck, liver or kidney cancer.

The J gene is TRBJ2-7, the V gene TRBV7-2, with 7 nucleotides matching TRBD1. The germline CDR1 and CDR2 sequences are SGHTA and FQGNSA. This CDR3 comprises 16 residues. The V segment lost 2 bases and the J segment 1 base; nucleotides outside the gene matches: 8. The CDR3 spells CASSLPTGVRSYEQYF. CDR3 coding DNA: TGTGCCAGCAGCTTACCCACAGGGGTACGATCCTACGAGCAGTACTTC.

The rearrangement uses TRBV6-1 and TRBJ2-3; maybe TRBD1 (5 bases). Germline CDR1 and CDR2: MNHNS and SASEGT. Trimming pared 7 bases from V and 0 bases from J, leaving 11 bases between. The CDR3 spans 14 residues. This chain's CDR3 is CASILTASTDTQYF. CDR3 sequence (DNA): TGTGCCAGCATCTTGACAGCCAGCACAGATACGCAGTATTTT.

The count of this clone is one. The chain couples TRBV2 to TRBJ1-2, with TRBD1 as a possible D gene (5 bases). CDR3 length: 13 amino acids. Looked up from germline, CDR1 is SNHLY and CDR2 is FYNNEI. V gave up 2 bases and J gave up 7 bases, with 11 bases separating them. The CDR3 is CASSETRAAGYTF. The CDR3 DNA reads TGTGCCAGCAGTGAAACCAGGGCGGCTGGCTACACCTTC.

This clone was counted only a few times. This chain connects TRBV7-8 to TRBJ2-5, with D maybe TRBD1 (6 bases). This CDR3 is built from 16 residues. With 4 bases removed from V and 0 bases from J, the gap between germline ends came to 15 bases. CDR1 SGHVS and CDR2 FQNEAQ come from the germline V gene. The CDR3 region is CASSSPGHKYQETQYF. The CDR3 DNA reads as TGTGCCAGCAGCTCTCCGGGACACAAGTACCAAGAGACCCAGTACTTC.

Written as DNA, the CDR3 is TGTGCCAGCAGCTTAAAGCAGAACACTGAAGCTTTCTTT. It translates to CASSLKQNTEAFF. The chain has TRBV7-3 and TRBJ1-1; D is uncertain. This CDR3 is built from 13 residues. Germline V lookup: CDR1 SGHTA, CDR2 FQGTGA. The V end lost 1 base, the J end lost 1 base, and 4 bases lay between the germline ends.

The J gene is TRBJ2-5, the V gene TRBV9, with 10 bases aligning to TRBD2. Germline CDR1 SGDLS, CDR2 YYNGEE. V dropped 0 bases and J dropped 4; count of bases not matched to a gene: 9. This CDR3 is 17 amino acids long. The CDR3 DNA sequence: TGTGCCAGCAGCGTAGGGGCTAGCGGGAGTTCGGTAGAGACCCAGTACTTC. Translating it yields CASSVGASGSSVETQYF.

CDR3 in amino acids: CASSLDRWQNNEQFF. In DNA form, the CDR3 reads TGTGCCAGCAGCTTAGATCGGTGGCAGAACAATGAGCAGTTCTTC. The chain has TRBV11-2 and TRBJ2-1; D unclear. The CDR3 spans 15 residues. Trimming pared 0 bases from V and 5 bases from J, leaving 11 bases between. CDR1 SGHAT and CDR2 FQNNGV come from the germline V gene.

The rearrangement joins TRBV6-1 to TRBJ1-5; D not certain. Germline V gene lookup returns CDR1 MNHNS and CDR2 SASEGT. This CDR3 is built from 15 residues. V was trimmed by 1 base and J by 2 bases, leaving 9 bases between them. The CDR3 DNA reads TGTGCCAGCAGTGAAGGGAGTTCGGGCAATCAGCCCCAGCATTTT. Protein sequence: CASSEGSSGNQPQHF.